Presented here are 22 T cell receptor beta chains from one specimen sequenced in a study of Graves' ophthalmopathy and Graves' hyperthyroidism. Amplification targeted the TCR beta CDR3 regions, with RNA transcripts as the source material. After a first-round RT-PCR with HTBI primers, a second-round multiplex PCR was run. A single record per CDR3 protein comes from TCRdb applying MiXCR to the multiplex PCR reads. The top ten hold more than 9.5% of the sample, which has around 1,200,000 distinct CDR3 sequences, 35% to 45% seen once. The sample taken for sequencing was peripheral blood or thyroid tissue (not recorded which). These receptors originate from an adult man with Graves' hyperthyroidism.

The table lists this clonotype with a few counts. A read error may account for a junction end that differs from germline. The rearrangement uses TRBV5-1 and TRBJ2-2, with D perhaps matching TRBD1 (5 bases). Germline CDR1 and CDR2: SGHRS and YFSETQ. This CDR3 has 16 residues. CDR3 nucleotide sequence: TGTGCCAGCAGCTTAGACCCAGGGCTCGTGACCGGGGAGCTGTTTTTT. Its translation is CASSLDPGLVTGELFF.

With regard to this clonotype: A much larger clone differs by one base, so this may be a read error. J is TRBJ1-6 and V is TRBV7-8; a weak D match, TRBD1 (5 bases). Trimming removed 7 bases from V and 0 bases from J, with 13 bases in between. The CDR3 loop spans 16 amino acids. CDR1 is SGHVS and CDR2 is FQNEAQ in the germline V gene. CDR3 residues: CASNRDGSSYNSPLHF. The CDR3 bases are TGTGCCAGCAACCGGGACGGAAGCTCCTATAATTCACCCCTCCACTTT.

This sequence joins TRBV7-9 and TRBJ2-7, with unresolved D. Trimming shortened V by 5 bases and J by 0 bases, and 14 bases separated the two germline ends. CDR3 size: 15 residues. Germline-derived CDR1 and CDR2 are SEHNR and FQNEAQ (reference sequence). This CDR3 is CASSVERWGSYEQYF. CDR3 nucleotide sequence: TGTGCCAGCAGCGTTGAGCGTTGGGGCTCCTACGAGCAGTACTTC.

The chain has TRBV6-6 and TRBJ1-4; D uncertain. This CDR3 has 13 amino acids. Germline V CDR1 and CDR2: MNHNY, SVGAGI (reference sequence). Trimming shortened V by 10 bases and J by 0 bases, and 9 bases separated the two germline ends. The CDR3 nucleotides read TGTGCCACCTACAGTGCAACTAATGAAAAACTGTTTTTT. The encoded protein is CATYSATNEKLFF.

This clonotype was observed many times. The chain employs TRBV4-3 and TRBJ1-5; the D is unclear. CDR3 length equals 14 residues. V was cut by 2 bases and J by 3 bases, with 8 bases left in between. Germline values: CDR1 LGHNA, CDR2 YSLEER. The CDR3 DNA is TGCGCCAGCAGCCAATCCGGGGTCAATCAGCCCCAGCATTTT. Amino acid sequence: CASSQSGVNQPQHF.

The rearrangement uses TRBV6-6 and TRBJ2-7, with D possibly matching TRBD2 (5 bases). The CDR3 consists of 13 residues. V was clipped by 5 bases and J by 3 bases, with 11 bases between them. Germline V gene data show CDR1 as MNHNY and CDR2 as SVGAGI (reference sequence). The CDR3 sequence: CASSAIAGYEQYF. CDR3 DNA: TGTGCCAGCAGTGCGATTGCGGGCTACGAGCAGTACTTC.

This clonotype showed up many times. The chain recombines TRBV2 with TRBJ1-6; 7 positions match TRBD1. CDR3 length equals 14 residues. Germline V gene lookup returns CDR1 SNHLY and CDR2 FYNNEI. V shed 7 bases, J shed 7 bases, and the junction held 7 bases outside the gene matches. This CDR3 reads CASTGGGGNSPLHF. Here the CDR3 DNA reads TGTGCCAGCACCGGTGGAGGGGGCAATTCACCCCTCCACTTT.

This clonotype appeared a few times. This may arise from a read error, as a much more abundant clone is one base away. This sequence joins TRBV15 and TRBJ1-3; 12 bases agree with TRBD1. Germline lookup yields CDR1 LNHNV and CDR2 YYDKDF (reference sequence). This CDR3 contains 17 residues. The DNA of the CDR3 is TGTGCCACCGGCAGAGAGGGGACAGGGGGCGCCGGAAACACCATATATTTT. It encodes CATGREGTGGAGNTIYF.

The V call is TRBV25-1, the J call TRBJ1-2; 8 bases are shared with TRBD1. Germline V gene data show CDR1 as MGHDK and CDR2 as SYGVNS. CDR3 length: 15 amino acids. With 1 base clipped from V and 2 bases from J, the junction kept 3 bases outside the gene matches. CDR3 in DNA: TGTGCCAGCAGTGAATTAAGGACAGGGAACTATGGCTACACCTTC. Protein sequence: CASSELRTGNYGYTF.

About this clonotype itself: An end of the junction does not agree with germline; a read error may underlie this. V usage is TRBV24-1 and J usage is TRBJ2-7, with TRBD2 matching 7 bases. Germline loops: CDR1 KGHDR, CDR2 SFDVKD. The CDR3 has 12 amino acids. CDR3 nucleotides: TGTGCCACCAGTGATTGGGACTACGGGCAGTACTTC. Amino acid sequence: CATSDWDYGQYF.

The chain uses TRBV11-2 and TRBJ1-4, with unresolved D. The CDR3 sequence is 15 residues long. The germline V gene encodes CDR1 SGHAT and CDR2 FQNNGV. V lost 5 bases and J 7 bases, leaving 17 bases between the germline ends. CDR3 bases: TGTGCCAGCAGCACGCCCCCCGGGTCGATTGAAAAACTGTTTTTT. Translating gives CASSTPPGSIEKLFF.

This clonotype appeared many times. Here the CDR3 DNA reads TGTGCCAGCAGCTGGACTAGCGGTAAAGAGACCCAGTACTTC. Protein sequence: CASSWTSGKETQYF. The rearrangement uses TRBV7-9 and TRBJ2-5; 10 nucleotides agree with TRBD2. Trimming cost V 4 bases and J 3 bases; bases outside gene matches: 2. Germline assignment: CDR1 SEHNR and CDR2 FQNEAQ (reference sequence). There are 14 residues in the CDR3.

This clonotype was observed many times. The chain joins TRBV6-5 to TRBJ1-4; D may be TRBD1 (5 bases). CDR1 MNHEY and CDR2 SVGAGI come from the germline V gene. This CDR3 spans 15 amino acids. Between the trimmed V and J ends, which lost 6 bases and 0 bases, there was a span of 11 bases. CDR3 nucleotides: TGTGCCAGCAGGGGAACAGGTGCAACTAATGAAAAACTGTTTTTT. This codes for CASRGTGATNEKLFF.

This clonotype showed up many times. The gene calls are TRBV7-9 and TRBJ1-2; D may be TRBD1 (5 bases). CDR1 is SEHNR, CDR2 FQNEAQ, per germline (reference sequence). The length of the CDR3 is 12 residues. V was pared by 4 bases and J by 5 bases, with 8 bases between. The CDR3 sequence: CASSSTEYGYTF. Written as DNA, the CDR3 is TGTGCCAGCAGCTCGACAGAATATGGCTACACCTTC.

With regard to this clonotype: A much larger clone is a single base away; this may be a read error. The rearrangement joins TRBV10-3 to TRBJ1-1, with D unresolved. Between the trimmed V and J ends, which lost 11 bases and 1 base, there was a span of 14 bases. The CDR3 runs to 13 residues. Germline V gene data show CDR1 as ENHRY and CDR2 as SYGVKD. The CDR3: CAGTDLGNTEAFF. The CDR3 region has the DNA TGTGCCGGCACGGACCTGGGGAACACTGAAGCTTTCTTT.

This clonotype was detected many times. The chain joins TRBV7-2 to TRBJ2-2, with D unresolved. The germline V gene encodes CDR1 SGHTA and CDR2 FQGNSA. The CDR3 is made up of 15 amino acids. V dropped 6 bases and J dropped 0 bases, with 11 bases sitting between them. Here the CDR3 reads CASSHAASNTGELFF. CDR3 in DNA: TGTGCCAGCAGTCACGCCGCATCGAACACCGGGGAGCTGTTTTTT.

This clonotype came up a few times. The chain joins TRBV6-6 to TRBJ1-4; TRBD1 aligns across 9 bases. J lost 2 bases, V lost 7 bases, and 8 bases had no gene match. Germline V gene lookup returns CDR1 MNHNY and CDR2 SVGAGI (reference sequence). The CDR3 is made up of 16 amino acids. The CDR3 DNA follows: TGTGCCAGCAATCCGCGGACAGGGGTTACTAATGAAAAACTGTTTTTT. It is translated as CASNPRTGVTNEKLFF.

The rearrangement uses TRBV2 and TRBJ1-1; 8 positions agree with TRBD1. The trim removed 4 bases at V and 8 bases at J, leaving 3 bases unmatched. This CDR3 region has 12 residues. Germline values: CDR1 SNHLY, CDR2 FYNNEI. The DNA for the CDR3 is TGTGCCAGCAGTGCAGGGGGCGAGGAAGCTTTCTTT. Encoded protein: CASSAGGEEAFF.

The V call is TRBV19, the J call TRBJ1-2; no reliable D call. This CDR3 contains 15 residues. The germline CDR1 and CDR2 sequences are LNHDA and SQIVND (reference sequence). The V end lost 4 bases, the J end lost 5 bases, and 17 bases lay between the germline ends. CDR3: CASSTTREVGYGYTF. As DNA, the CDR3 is TGTGCCAGTAGTACTACACGGGAAGTAGGATATGGCTACACCTTC.

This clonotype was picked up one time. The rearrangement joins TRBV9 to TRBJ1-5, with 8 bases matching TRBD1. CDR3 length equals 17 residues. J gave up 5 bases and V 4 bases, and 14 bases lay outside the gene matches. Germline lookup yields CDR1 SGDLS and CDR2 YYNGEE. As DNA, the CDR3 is TGTGCCAGCAGCCCAGACCAGGGGGCCTTGGGAGATCAGCCCCAGCATTTT. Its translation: CASSPDQGALGDQPQHF. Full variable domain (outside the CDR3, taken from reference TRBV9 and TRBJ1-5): DSGVTQTPKHLITATGQRVTLRCSPRSGDLSVYWYQQSLDQGLQFLIQYYNGEERAKGNILERFSAQQFPDLHSELNLSSLELGDSALYFCASSPDQGALGDQPQHFGDGTRLSIL.

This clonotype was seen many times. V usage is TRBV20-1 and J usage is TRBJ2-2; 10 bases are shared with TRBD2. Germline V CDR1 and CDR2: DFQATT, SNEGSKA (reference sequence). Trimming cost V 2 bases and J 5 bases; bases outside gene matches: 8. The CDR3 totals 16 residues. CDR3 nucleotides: TGCAGTGCTAGAAGCATGAGCGGGAGGGGTACCGGGGAGCTGTTTTTT. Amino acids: CSARSMSGRGTGELFF.

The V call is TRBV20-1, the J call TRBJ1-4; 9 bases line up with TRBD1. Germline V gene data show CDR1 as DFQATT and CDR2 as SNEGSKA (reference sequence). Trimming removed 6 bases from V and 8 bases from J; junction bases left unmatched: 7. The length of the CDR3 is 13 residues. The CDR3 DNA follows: TGCAGTGCCGACACAGGGGGCAGCGAAAAACTGTTTTTT. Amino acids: CSADTGGSEKLFF.